The clone carrying this T cell receptor beta chain was recorded a few times. Every PCR received spiked-in synthetic TCR analog templates. The protocol was immunoSEQ multiplex PCR, while the TCRdb copy is restricted to in-frame clones and leaves out a portion. The sample records around 79,000 clones, roughly 80% being singletons. The time point is: pretreatment peripheral blood. These data originate in a study of PD-L1 blockade in urothelial cancer. CDR3 length equals 15 residues. The V end lost 4 bases, the J end lost 5 bases, and 17 bases lay between the germline ends. The germline V gene encodes CDR1 SGHDN and CDR2 FVKESK.

The TCR originated in a man aged 40-49 years with urothelial cancer. The source was PBMCs, collected around atezolizumab (anti-PD-L1) treatment. The chain links TRBV14 to TRBJ1-1, with D maybe TRBD1 (5 bases). CDR3 in amino acids: CASSPQRGRSTEAFF. The CDR3 region has the DNA TGTGCCAGCAGCCCGCAAAGGGGTAGAAGTACTGAAGCTTTCTTT.